Listed below are T cell receptor beta chains from one sample, sequenced in a study of immune evolution from preneoplasia to lung adenocarcinoma. The repertoire was sequenced with immunoSEQ multiplex PCR; TCRdb's copy has only in-frame clones and lacks some. The profile shows about 3,000 clones, about four fifths of them singletons. Sequenced input: FFPE adjacent normal lung tissue. These receptor sequences come from a person aged 70 to 85 with lung adenocarcinoma. The CDR3 runs from the conserved cysteine through the conserved F or W. Each record gives: clone size, D gene, J gene, V gene, CDR3 protein, CDR3 DNA. D genes are given only for firm matches. Expanded clones get a size class; other rows say once, few or many, or leave the size out.

clone size: NA; D gene: TRBD1; J gene: TRBJ1-3; V gene: TRBV28; CDR3 protein: CASSRDRSDSGNTIYF; CDR3 DNA: TGTGCCAGCAGCCGGGACAGAAGTGACTCTGGAAACACCATATATTTT
clone size: few; D gene: NA; J gene: TRBJ1-1; V gene: TRBV4-1; CDR3 protein: CASRQGGEAFF; CDR3 DNA: TGCGCCAGCAGACAAGGCGGGGAAGCTTTCTTT
clone size: NA; D gene: NA; J gene: TRBJ2-5; V gene: TRBV18; CDR3 protein: CASSPPVETQYF; CDR3 DNA: TGTGCCAGCTCACCACCCGTAGAGACCCAGTACTTC
clone size: once; D gene: TRBD2; J gene: TRBJ2-1; V gene: TRBV7-2; CDR3 protein: CASSSRTSGRNEQFF; CDR3 DNA: TGTGCCAGCAGCTCAAGGACTAGCGGGAGGAATGAGCAGTTCTTC
clone size: NA; D gene: NA; J gene: TRBJ1-4; V gene: TRBV2; CDR3 protein: CASSGYEKLFF; CDR3 DNA: TGTGCCAGCAGTGGCTATGAAAAACTGTTTTTT
clone size: NA; D gene: NA; J gene: TRBJ2-7; V gene: TRBV7-9; CDR3 protein: CASSLDSAYEQYF; CDR3 DNA: TGTGCCAGCAGCTTAGACTCGGCCTACGAGCAGTACTTC
clone size: NA; D gene: NA; J gene: TRBJ1-4; V gene: TRBV9; CDR3 protein: CASSPSGGGLGEKLFF; CDR3 DNA: TGTGCCAGCAGCCCCTCCGGCGGGGGGCTTGGTGAAAAACTGTTTTTT
clone size: NA; D gene: NA; J gene: TRBJ1-2; V gene: TRBV5-4; CDR3 protein: CASSYPAGAEYGYTF; CDR3 DNA: TGTGCCAGCAGCTACCCCGCGGGGGCTGAGTATGGCTACACCTTC
clone size: NA; D gene: TRBD1; J gene: TRBJ1-4; V gene: TRBV2; CDR3 protein: CASSEEETGGSKLFF; CDR3 DNA: TGTGCCAGCAGTGAAGAAGAGACAGGGGGCTCAAAACTGTTTTTT
clone size: NA; D gene: NA; J gene: TRBJ2-7; V gene: TRBV7-6; CDR3 protein: CASSFGGPIPSEQYF; CDR3 DNA: TGTGCCAGCAGCTTTGGGGGGCCCATCCCTAGCGAGCAGTACTTC
clone size: NA; D gene: NA; J gene: TRBJ2-2; V gene: TRBV19; CDR3 protein: CASSVRATGELFF; CDR3 DNA: TGTGCCAGTAGTGTCCGAGCCACCGGGGAGCTGTTTTTT
clone size: NA; D gene: NA; J gene: TRBJ2-7; V gene: TRBV19; CDR3 protein: CASSIHLDKDYEQYF; CDR3 DNA: TGTGCCAGTAGTATCCATTTGGACAAGGACTACGAGCAGTACTTC
clone size: NA; D gene: TRBD1; J gene: TRBJ2-5; V gene: TRBV28; CDR3 protein: CASSFRDRGHLETQYF; CDR3 DNA: TGTGCCAGCAGTTTCCGGGACAGGGGGCATTTGGAGACCCAGTACTTC
clone size: NA; D gene: NA; J gene: TRBJ2-7; V gene: TRBV6-6; CDR3 protein: CASIPSSRVHEQYF; CDR3 DNA: TGTGCCAGCATCCCTAGTTCCCGGGTGCACGAGCAGTACTTC
clone size: NA; D gene: NA; J gene: TRBJ1-3; V gene: TRBV30; CDR3 protein: CAWKGSGNTIYF; CDR3 DNA: TGTGCCTGGAAGGGGAGTGGAAACACCATATATTTT
clone size: NA; D gene: NA; J gene: TRBJ2-1; V gene: TRBV11-2; CDR3 protein: CASSLGTTEQFF; CDR3 DNA: TGTGCCAGCAGCCTAGGGACAACTGAGCAGTTCTTC
clone size: NA; D gene: TRBD2; J gene: TRBJ2-7; V gene: TRBV4-1; CDR3 protein: CASSQDLLAGRYEQYF; CDR3 DNA: TGCGCCAGCAGCCAAGATCTACTAGCGGGACGCTACGAGCAGTACTTC
clone size: NA; D gene: NA; J gene: TRBJ2-5; V gene: TRBV29-1; CDR3 protein: CSVLGDGLWEAQYF; CDR3 DNA: TGCAGCGTTCTGGGGGACGGCCTTTGGGAGGCCCAGTACTTC
clone size: NA; D gene: NA; J gene: TRBJ2-3; V gene: TRBV27; CDR3 protein: CASSPPGADTQYF; CDR3 DNA: TGTGCCAGCTCACCGCCGGGGGCAGATACGCAGTATTTT
clone size: NA; D gene: NA; J gene: TRBJ1-1; V gene: TRBV10-2; CDR3 protein: CASRSQGNTEAFF; CDR3 DNA: TGCGCCAGCAGATCACAGGGGAACACTGAAGCTTTCTTT
clone size: NA; D gene: NA; J gene: TRBJ2-5; V gene: TRBV27; CDR3 protein: CASSPGPNQETQYF; CDR3 DNA: TGTGCCAGCAGCCCCGGTCCCAACCAAGAGACCCAGTACTTC
clone size: NA; D gene: TRBD1; J gene: TRBJ2-2; V gene: TRBV2; CDR3 protein: CASRLDRGITGELFF; CDR3 DNA: TGTGCCAGCAGGTTGGACAGGGGTATCACCGGGGAGCTGTTTTTT
clone size: NA; D gene: TRBD2; J gene: TRBJ2-3; V gene: TRBV5-6; CDR3 protein: CASSSLASGRLGTDTQYF; CDR3 DNA: TGTGCCAGCAGCTCACTTGCTAGCGGGAGGCTCGGCACAGATACGCAGTATTTT
clone size: NA; D gene: NA; J gene: TRBJ1-1; V gene: TRBV7-9; CDR3 protein: CASSFGDLGNTEAFF; CDR3 DNA: TGTGCCAGCAGCTTCGGCGACCTGGGGAACACTGAAGCTTTCTTT
clone size: NA; D gene: TRBD1; J gene: TRBJ1-4; V gene: TRBV5-1; CDR3 protein: CATRQGDNEKLFF; CDR3 DNA: TGCGCCACCAGACAGGGGGATAATGAAAAACTGTTTTTT
clone size: NA; D gene: NA; J gene: TRBJ1-5; V gene: TRBV20-1; CDR3 protein: CSAGTNQPQHF; CDR3 DNA: TGCAGTGCAGGGACCAATCAGCCCCAGCATTTT
clone size: NA; D gene: NA; J gene: TRBJ1-6; V gene: TRBV6-5; CDR3 protein: CASSDSPLHF; CDR3 DNA: TGTGCCAGCTCGGATTCACCCCTCCACTTT
clone size: NA; D gene: NA; J gene: TRBJ2-1; V gene: TRBV18; CDR3 protein: CASGASRNEQFF; CDR3 DNA: TGTGCGAGTGGGGCTAGCAGGAATGAGCAGTTCTTC
clone size: NA; D gene: NA; J gene: TRBJ2-7; V gene: TRBV30; CDR3 protein: CAWSPLGMVGYEQYF; CDR3 DNA: TGTGCCTGGAGTCCCCTCGGGATGGTTGGCTACGAGCAGTACTTC
clone size: NA; D gene: NA; J gene: TRBJ2-1; V gene: TRBV25-1; CDR3 protein: CASSELRQGIYNEQFF; CDR3 DNA: TGTGCCAGCAGTGAATTACGTCAGGGAATTTACAATGAGCAGTTCTTC
clone size: NA; D gene: NA; J gene: TRBJ2-5; V gene: TRBV29-1; CDR3 protein: CSGTTGGETQYF; CDR3 DNA: TGCAGCGGGACGACTGGAGGAGAGACCCAGTACTTC
clone size: NA; D gene: NA; J gene: TRBJ1-1; V gene: TRBV2; CDR3 protein: CASSKTASNTEAFF; CDR3 DNA: TGTGCCAGCAGTAAGACAGCCTCGAACACTGAAGCTTTCTTT
clone size: NA; D gene: NA; J gene: TRBJ2-1; V gene: TRBV9; CDR3 protein: CASSVQPDSLKNEQFF; CDR3 DNA: TGTGCCAGCAGCGTTCAGCCAGACTCCCTAAAAAATGAGCAGTTCTTC
clone size: NA; D gene: NA; J gene: TRBJ2-3; V gene: TRBV28; CDR3 protein: CASSVRGEVTDTQYF; CDR3 DNA: TGTGCCAGCAGTGTCCGGGGTGAGGTTACAGATACGCAGTATTTT
clone size: NA; D gene: TRBD1; J gene: TRBJ1-1; V gene: TRBV9; CDR3 protein: CASSAGQGALNTEAFF; CDR3 DNA: TGTGCCAGCAGCGCGGGACAGGGGGCGTTGAACACTGAAGCTTTCTTT
clone size: NA; D gene: NA; J gene: TRBJ2-2; V gene: TRBV6-1; CDR3 protein: CASSEASAGQLWDTGELFF; CDR3 DNA: TGTGCCAGCAGTGAAGCAAGCGCAGGCCAGCTCTGGGACACCGGGGAGCTGTTTTTT
clone size: NA; D gene: TRBD2; J gene: TRBJ2-2; V gene: TRBV9; CDR3 protein: CASSVAVGGLAGAGELFF; CDR3 DNA: TGTGCCAGCAGCGTAGCGGTTGGGGGACTAGCGGGGGCCGGGGAGCTGTTTTTT
clone size: NA; D gene: NA; J gene: TRBJ2-5; V gene: TRBV6-6; CDR3 protein: CASSYGTREGETQYF; CDR3 DNA: TGTGCCAGCAGTTATGGGACGCGCGAGGGGGAGACCCAGTACTTC
clone size: NA; D gene: NA; J gene: TRBJ2-5; V gene: TRBV5-1; CDR3 protein: CASRSRAQETQYF; CDR3 DNA: TGCGCCAGCAGGTCGCGAGCTCAGGAGACCCAGTACTTC
clone size: NA; D gene: NA; J gene: TRBJ2-3; V gene: TRBV10-3; CDR3 protein: CAISEEGSTDTQYF; CDR3 DNA: TGTGCCATCAGTGAAGAAGGGAGCACAGATACGCAGTATTTT
clone size: NA; D gene: TRBD1; J gene: TRBJ2-7; V gene: TRBV30; CDR3 protein: CAGIGTGGREQYF; CDR3 DNA: TGTGCCGGTATTGGGACAGGGGGCAGGGAGCAGTACTTC
clone size: NA; D gene: TRBD2; J gene: TRBJ2-3; V gene: TRBV5-1; CDR3 protein: CASSSTTSGSTDTQYF; CDR3 DNA: TGCGCCAGCAGCTCAACGACTAGCGGTAGCACAGATACGCAGTATTTT
clone size: few; D gene: TRBD2; J gene: TRBJ2-1; V gene: TRBV7-6; CDR3 protein: CASSTGQQLAGYNEQFF; CDR3 DNA: TGTGCCAGCAGCACAGGACAGCAGCTAGCGGGCTACAATGAGCAGTTCTTC
clone size: NA; D gene: NA; J gene: TRBJ2-2; V gene: TRBV9; CDR3 protein: CASSVGADNTGELFF; CDR3 DNA: TGTGCCAGCAGCGTAGGCGCGGATAACACCGGGGAGCTGTTTTTT